The sample holds a few counts of the clone carrying this T cell receptor (beta chain). As yet, its antigen is unknown. The data were obtained in a study of post-analysis software for immune sequencing data. Study background: Disease trajectories encompassed relapsing-remitting, secondary progressive and progressive-relapsing multiple sclerosis. General study findings and limits: Samples prepared in the same batch strongly co-clustered by F measure. In multiple sclerosis, normalized Chao1 diversity was significantly below that of controls.

Unique molecular identifiers tagged the TCR beta cDNA libraries. A single record per CDR3 protein comes from TCRdb applying MiXCR to the PCR reads. The repertoire holds 380,000 or so distinct CDR3 sequences, with less than 40% as singletons. The sequence derives from a girl aged 10 to 17 with multiple sclerosis. Material: blood.

The chain's CDR3 is CASSTPAETQYF. CDR3 bases: TGTGCCAGCAGCACTCCAGCAGAGACCCAGTACTTC. The rearrangement links TRBV28 to TRBJ2-5; D unresolved. The CDR3 spans 12 residues. The ends were cut back, 6 bases at V and 4 bases at J, with 9 bases in the middle. From germline, CDR1 is MDHEN and CDR2 SYDVKM.